What follows are 11 T cell receptor beta chains derived from one specimen sequenced in a study of tumor-infiltrating lymphocytes in primary liver carcinoma. Both RNA and DNA were isolated together from about 20-30 mg of bulk tissue that had not been sorted. TCR beta cDNA was prepared out of about 530 ng total RNA by means of a constant-region primer. Investigators got TCR beta libraries out of three nested multiplex PCR rounds, done with slightly modified ARM-PCR. TRBV1-TRBV30 forward primers paired with a C-beta reverse primer were used in the first two PCR rounds, which ran approximately 10 cycles each. In TCRdb, the multiplex PCR reads were re-called with MiXCR into one record per CDR3 protein. The table includes tens of thousands of distinct CDR3 sequences, roughly 77% detected once. Sequencing used tumor-adjacent normal liver tissue. The receptor set was obtained from a woman in her twenties or thirties with primary liver carcinoma and hepatitis B virus infection.

As for this clonotype: Since no conserved phenylalanine or tryptophan closes the CDR3, a read error is the likely cause. The chain is built from TRBV12-3 or TRBV12-4 and TRBJ2-5; tentative D call: TRBD2 (6 bases). Trimming pared 9 bases from V and 5 bases from J, leaving 22 bases between. This CDR3 is built from 15 residues. CDR3 nucleotide sequence: TGTGCCAGAAGCATCTACCCCGGGAGCGAGGAGACCCAGTACTCC. Amino acid sequence: CARSIYPGSEETQYS.

Turning to this clonotype: A much more abundant neighbour one base away suggests this may be a read error. In DNA, the CDR3 is TGTGCCTGGTCCCAGGATTGGGGCTATGAGCAGTCCTTC. Its translation is CAWSQDWGYEQSF. The rearrangement joins TRBV30 to TRBJ2-1; D is perhaps TRBD1 (5 bases). CDR1 and CDR2 (germline): GTSNPN, SVGIG (reference sequence). The CDR3 runs 13 residues.

As to this clonotype: One end of the junction does not line up with germline, which may come from a read error. The V gene is TRBV4-1, the J gene TRBJ2-1; 9 bases fit TRBD2. The V gene's germline CDR1 is MGHRA and CDR2 YSYEKL. The CDR3 contains 15 residues. CDR3 bases: TGCGCCAGTAGCCCATGGGTTAGCGGGAGTTATGAGCAGTTCTTC. This encodes CASSPWVSGSYEQFF.

This clonotype was seen a single time. The conserved closing phenylalanine or tryptophan is absent in this CDR3, likely reflecting a read error. V gene TRBV6-2 or TRBV6-3 combines with J gene TRBJ2-7; D is unresolved. Germline CDR1 reads MNHEY; CDR2 reads SVGEGT. This CDR3 has 15 amino acids. This CDR3 is CASSPIPRVSYEQYY. The CDR3 DNA reads as TGCGCCAGCAGCCCCATTCCAAGGGTATCCTACGAGCAGTACTAC.

The chain couples TRBV24-1 to TRBJ2-1; 15 nucleotides match TRBD2. V shed 3 bases, J shed 7 bases, and the junction held 6 bases outside the gene matches. CDR1 and CDR2 (germline): KGHDR, SFDVKD. This CDR3 spans 17 amino acids. CDR3 bases: TGTGCCACCAGTGATCAACGGACTAGCGGGAGGGGAAATGAGCAGTTCTTC. This encodes CATSDQRTSGRGNEQFF.

This clonotype has only one observation. A much more abundant neighbour one base away suggests this may be a read error. V and J are TRBV2 and TRBJ2-7; possibly TRBD1 for D (5 bases). V gave up 6 bases and J gave up 4 bases, with 13 bases separating them. The CDR3 runs 13 residues. Per the germline V gene, CDR1 is SNHLY and CDR2 is FYNNEI. The CDR3 DNA follows: TGTGCCAGCAGCCGGAACAGGATTTACGAGCAGTACTTC. The encoded protein is CASSRNRIYEQYF.

The CDR3 is CASTLERGILGGYTF. The CDR3 DNA follows: TGTGCCAGCACACTGGAGAGGGGAATCCTCGGTGGTTACACCTTC. V is TRBV28 and J is TRBJ1-2; D might be TRBD1 (5 bases). CDR3 size: 15 residues. Germline V gene sequence: CDR1 MDHEN, CDR2 SYDVKM. V lost 7 bases and J lost 11, with 26 bases in between.

Points on this clonotype: The conserved phenylalanine or tryptophan normally closing the CDR3 is absent here, so this likely arose from a read error. The chain carries TRBV11-2 and TRBJ1-6; no reliable D call. The CDR3 spans 15 residues. The germline V gene encodes CDR1 SGHAT and CDR2 FQNNGV. In nucleotides, the CDR3 is TGTGCCAGTAGCGACTCCCGAAGGGTCAGCTCACACCTCCACTAT. Translated, it gives CASSDSRRVSSHLHY.

The chain is built from TRBV7-8 and TRBJ1-1, with D possibly being TRBD1 (5 bases). With 2 bases removed from V and 3 bases from J, the gap between germline ends came to 16 bases. CDR1 and CDR2 from the germline V gene are SGHVS and FQNEAQ. This CDR3 region has 16 residues. CDR3 DNA: TGTGCCAGCAGCTTATTAGGGGAAATTGTGGACACTGAAGCTTTCTTT. It codes for CASSLLGEIVDTEAFF.

Note on this clonotype: The germline gene is not matched at one end of the junction; a read error may be the cause. The V and J genes are TRBV6-5 and TRBJ1-6, with D possibly being TRBD1 (6 bases). Per the germline V gene, CDR1 is MNHEY and CDR2 is SVGAGI. This CDR3 contains 14 residues. The CDR3: CASSSGAGHSPFHF. The CDR3 coding sequence is TGTGCCAGCAGCTCGGGGGCAGGACACTCACCCTTCCACTTT.

The rearrangement links TRBV12-5 to TRBJ2-1, with TRBD2 as a possible D gene (7 bases). Deletions cut 5 bases from V and 7 bases from J, with 18 bases between. CDR1 is LGHNT and CDR2 is FRNRAP in the germline V gene. The CDR3 totals 15 residues. The CDR3 region is CASGPGTWDYNEQFF. For the CDR3, the DNA is TGTGCTAGTGGTCCCGGGACATGGGACTATAATGAGCAGTTCTTC.